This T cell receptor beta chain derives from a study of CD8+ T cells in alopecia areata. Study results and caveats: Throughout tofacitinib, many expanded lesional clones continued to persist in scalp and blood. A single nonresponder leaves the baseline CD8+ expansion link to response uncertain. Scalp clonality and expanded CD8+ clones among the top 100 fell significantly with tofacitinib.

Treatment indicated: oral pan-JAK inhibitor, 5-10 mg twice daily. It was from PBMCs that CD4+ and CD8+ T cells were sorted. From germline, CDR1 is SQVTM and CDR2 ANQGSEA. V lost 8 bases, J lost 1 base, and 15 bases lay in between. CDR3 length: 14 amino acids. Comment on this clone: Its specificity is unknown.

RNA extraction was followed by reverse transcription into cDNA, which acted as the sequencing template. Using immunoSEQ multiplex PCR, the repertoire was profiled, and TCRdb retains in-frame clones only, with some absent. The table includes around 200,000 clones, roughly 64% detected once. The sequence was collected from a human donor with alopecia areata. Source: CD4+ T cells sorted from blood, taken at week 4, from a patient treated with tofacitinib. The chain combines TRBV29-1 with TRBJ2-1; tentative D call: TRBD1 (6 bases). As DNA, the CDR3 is TGCAGCACATGGACAGAAATTTCCTACAATGAGCAGTTCTTC. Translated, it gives CSTWTEISYNEQFF.